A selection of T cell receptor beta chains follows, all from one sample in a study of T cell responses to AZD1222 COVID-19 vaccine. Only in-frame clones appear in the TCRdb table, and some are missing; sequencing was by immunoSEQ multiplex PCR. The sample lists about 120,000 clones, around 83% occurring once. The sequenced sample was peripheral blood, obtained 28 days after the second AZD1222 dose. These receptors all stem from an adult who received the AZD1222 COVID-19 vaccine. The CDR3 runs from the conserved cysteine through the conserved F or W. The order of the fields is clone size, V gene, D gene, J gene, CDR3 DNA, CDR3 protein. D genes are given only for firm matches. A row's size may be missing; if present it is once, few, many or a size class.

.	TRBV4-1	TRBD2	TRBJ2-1	TGCGCCAGCAGCCAGTACCCAGCGGGGGACTCTTCCAATGAGCAGTTCTTC	CASSQYPAGDSSNEQFF
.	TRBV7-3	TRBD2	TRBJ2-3	TGTGCCAGTGGACTAGCGGGGGACGCAGATACGCAGTATTTT	CASGLAGDADTQYF
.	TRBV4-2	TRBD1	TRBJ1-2	TGTGCCAGCAGCCAAACCCGGGACAGAGGACTTGGCTACACCTTC	CASSQTRDRGLGYTF
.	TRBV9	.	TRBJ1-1	TGTGCCAGCAGCGCCTATCGATTTGAGGCAGGCAGGCGCACTGAAGCTTTCTTT	CASSAYRFEAGRRTEAFF
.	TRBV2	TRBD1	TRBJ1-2	TGTGCCAGCAGAAAACAGGGGCCCAGTGGTGGCTACACCTTC	CASRKQGPSGGYTF
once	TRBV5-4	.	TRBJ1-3	TGTGCCAGCAGGGAAACGGCCTCGGGAAACACCATATATTTT	CASRETASGNTIYF
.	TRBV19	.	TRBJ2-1	TGTGCCAGTAGTATAGTTGGGAATGAGCAGTTCTTC	CASSIVGNEQFF
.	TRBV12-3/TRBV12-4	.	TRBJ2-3	TGTGCCAGCAGTTCCGGTTGGGATACGCAGTATTTT	CASSSGWDTQYF
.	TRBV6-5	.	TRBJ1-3	TGTGCCCGGACCAGAAACACCATATATTTT	CARTRNTIYF
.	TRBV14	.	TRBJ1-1	TGTGCCAGCAGCCAAGTTTCAGGGAACACTGAAGCTTTCTTT	CASSQVSGNTEAFF
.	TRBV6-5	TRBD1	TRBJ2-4	TGTGCCAGCAGTCCGGGACAGAAAAACATTCAGTACTTC	CASSPGQKNIQYF
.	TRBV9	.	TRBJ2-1	TGTGCCAGCAGCGTCGGTTCAAGGAATGAGCAGTTCTTC	CASSVGSRNEQFF
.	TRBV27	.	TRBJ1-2	TGTGCCAGCAGTTTATCGGCAGGCGGACACTATGGCTACACCTTC	CASSLSAGGHYGYTF
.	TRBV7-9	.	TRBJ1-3	TGTGCCAGCAGCCAAATTGTCGGAAACACCATATATTTT	CASSQIVGNTIYF
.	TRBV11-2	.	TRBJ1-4	TGTGCCAGCAGCTTAGTGAGTGAAAAACTGTTTTTT	CASSLVSEKLFF
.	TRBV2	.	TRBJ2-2	TGTGCCAGCAACCTTTACGCCGGGGAGCTGTTTTTT	CASNLYAGELFF
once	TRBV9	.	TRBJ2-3	TGTGCCAGCAGCGACCGGGACATCGAAACGACAGATACGCAGTATTTT	CASSDRDIETTDTQYF
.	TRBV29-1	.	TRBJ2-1	TGCAGCGTTGATGGGGGGAGTTTTTACAATGAGCAGTTCTTC	CSVDGGSFYNEQFF
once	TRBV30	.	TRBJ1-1	TGTGCCTGGAGCCCAATGAACACTGAAGCTTTCTTT	CAWSPMNTEAFF
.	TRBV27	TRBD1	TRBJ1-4	TGTGCCAGCAGCAAACTTCAGGGGGTGGGTGAAAAACTGTTTTTT	CASSKLQGVGEKLFF
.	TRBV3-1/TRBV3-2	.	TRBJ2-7	TGTGCCAGCAGCCGCACCGACGGGACAAGGTCACCTGAGCAGTACTTC	CASSRTDGTRSPEQYF
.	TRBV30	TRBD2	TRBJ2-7	TGTGCCTGGAATCCGCCTAGCGGTAACTCCTACGAGCAGTACTTC	CAWNPPSGNSYEQYF
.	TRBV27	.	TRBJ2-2	TGTGCCAGCAGTTTTCCGACCACCGGGGAGCTGTTTTTT	CASSFPTTGELFF
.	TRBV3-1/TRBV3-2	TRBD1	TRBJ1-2	TGTGCCAGCAGTCCCGACGTGACAGGGAACTATGGCTACACCTTC	CASSPDVTGNYGYTF
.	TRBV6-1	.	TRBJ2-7	TGTGCCAGCAGCCTGACAGACTCATACGAGCAGTACTTC	CASSLTDSYEQYF
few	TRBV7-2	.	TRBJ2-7	TGTGCCAGCAGCCACGACTGGATGACAAACGAGCAGTACTTC	CASSHDWMTNEQYF
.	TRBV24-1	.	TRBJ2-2	TGTGCCACCAGTGACCAAACGGGTTCCGGGGAGCTGTTTTTT	CATSDQTGSGELFF
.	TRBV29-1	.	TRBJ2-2	TGCAGCGTTGAAGATCACATACGACAAAGAACCGGGGAGCTGTTTTTT	CSVEDHIRQRTGELFF
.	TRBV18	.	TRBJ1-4	TGTGCCAGCTCACCACCCAACCGGGACCGTAATGAAAAACTGTTTTTT	CASSPPNRDRNEKLFF
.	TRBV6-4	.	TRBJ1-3	TGTGCCAGCAGTGCCAGCCATGGAAACACCATATATTTT	CASSASHGNTIYF
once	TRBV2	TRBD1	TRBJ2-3	TGTGCCAGCAGGCTTTGGACAGGGGGAACAGATACGCAGTATTTT	CASRLWTGGTDTQYF
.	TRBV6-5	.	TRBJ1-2	TGTGCCAGCAGTAGGACGACACATGGCTACACCTTC	CASSRTTHGYTF
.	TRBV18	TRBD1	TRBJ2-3	TGTGCCAGCTCAAAGGGACAGGTCACAGATACGCAGTATTTT	CASSKGQVTDTQYF
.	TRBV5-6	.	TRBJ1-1	TGTGCCAGCAGCCCACTGGGGTGGCAGGCGAACACTGAAGCTTTCTTT	CASSPLGWQANTEAFF
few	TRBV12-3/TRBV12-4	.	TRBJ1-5	TGTGCCAGCAGCCTCGGGCGAAATCAGCCCCAGCATTTT	CASSLGRNQPQHF
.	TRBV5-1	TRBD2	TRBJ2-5	TGCGCCAGCAGCTTGGGTGGACTAGGCCAAGAGACCCAGTACTTC	CASSLGGLGQETQYF
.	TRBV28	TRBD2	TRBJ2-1	TGTGCCAGCAGTTTTTTTCTAGCGGGAGAATTTGTGAATGAGCAGTTCTTC	CASSFFLAGEFVNEQFF
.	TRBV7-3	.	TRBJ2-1	TGTGCCAGCAGCGTACAACCGGGACCCCCCATTGGGGAGCAGTTCTTC	CASSVQPGPPIGEQFF
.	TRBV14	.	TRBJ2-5	TGTGCCAGCAGCTCGGGAGAGACCCAGTACTTC	CASSSGETQYF
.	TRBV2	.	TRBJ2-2	TGTGCCAGCAGTGAAGTGCCAGCGGGGAACACCGGGGAGCTGTTTTTT	CASSEVPAGNTGELFF
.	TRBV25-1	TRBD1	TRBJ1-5	TGTGCCAGCAGGGGCGGACAGGGACCCTATAGCAATCAGCCCCAGCATTTT	CASRGGQGPYSNQPQHF
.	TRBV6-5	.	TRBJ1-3	TGTGCCACCTCTATCACGGGGGGAAACACCATATATTTT	CATSITGGNTIYF
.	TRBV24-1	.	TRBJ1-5	TGTGCCACCGGATTCTCTGACAATCAGCCCCAGCATTTT	CATGFSDNQPQHF
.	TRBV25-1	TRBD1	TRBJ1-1	TGTGCCAGCAGTGCCCGGACAGGGGGAATGAACACTGAAGCTTTCTTT	CASSARTGGMNTEAFF
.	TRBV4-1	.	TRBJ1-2	TGCGCCAGCAGCCAGGAAGCTCTTCGGGACTATGGCTACACCTTC	CASSQEALRDYGYTF
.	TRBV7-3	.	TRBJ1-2	TGTGCCAGCAGCTTAAACCCCAGGGATGTTCGTGGCTACACCTTC	CASSLNPRDVRGYTF
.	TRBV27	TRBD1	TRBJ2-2	TGTGCCAGCAGTACCGGGACAGGGAACACCGGGGAGCTGTTTTTT	CASSTGTGNTGELFF
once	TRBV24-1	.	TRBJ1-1	TGTGCCACCAGAGTGAATGGGACGGGGAACACTGAAGCTTTCTTT	CATRVNGTGNTEAFF
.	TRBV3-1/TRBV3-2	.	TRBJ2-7	TGTGCCAGCAGCCAAGAGATCTCCGGGAGCTACGAGCAGTACTTC	CASSQEISGSYEQYF
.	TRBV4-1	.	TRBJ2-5	TGCGCCAGCAGCCCCTTGGGCAGCTTACAAGAGACCCAGTACTTC	CASSPLGSLQETQYF
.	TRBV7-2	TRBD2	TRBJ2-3	TGTGCCAGCAGGTTGGGATCGGGAGGGCCAGGAGATACGCAGTATTTT	CASRLGSGGPGDTQYF
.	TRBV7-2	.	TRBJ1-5	TGTGCCAGCAGCTTAATGACAGACAATCAGCCCCAGCATTTT	CASSLMTDNQPQHF
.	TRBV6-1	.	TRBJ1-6	TGTGCCAGCAGTGAAATAGACAGGAGTAATTCACCCCTCCACTTT	CASSEIDRSNSPLHF
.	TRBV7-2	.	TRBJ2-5	TGTGCCAGCAGCCATAACAGGTTTTCTCAAGAGACCCAGTACTTC	CASSHNRFSQETQYF